This TCR beta chain was captured in a study of blood T cell repertoires in COVID-19. In the study overall: Nucleic acid was either cDNA or gDNA, and it came from T cells, B-cell-depleted T cells, or PBMCs.

Repertoires were generated with immunoSEQ multiplex PCR, while TCRdb's copy carries only in-frame clones and drops some. Of fewer than 350,000 clones listed, more than 80% are singletons. Sequencing used PBMCs or T cells enriched from blood (not recorded which). This sequence originates from a woman in her 30s with acute COVID-19.

The CDR3 region is CASSATGDTEAFF. The CDR3, as DNA: TGTGCCAGTAGTGCCACAGGGGACACTGAAGCTTTCTTT. This chain uses TRBV19 with TRBJ1-1; 7 bases line up with TRBD1. CDR3 size: 13 residues. Germline CDR1 LNHDA, CDR2 SQIVND (reference sequence). V shed 5 bases and J 3 bases; nucleotides not matched to a gene: 3.